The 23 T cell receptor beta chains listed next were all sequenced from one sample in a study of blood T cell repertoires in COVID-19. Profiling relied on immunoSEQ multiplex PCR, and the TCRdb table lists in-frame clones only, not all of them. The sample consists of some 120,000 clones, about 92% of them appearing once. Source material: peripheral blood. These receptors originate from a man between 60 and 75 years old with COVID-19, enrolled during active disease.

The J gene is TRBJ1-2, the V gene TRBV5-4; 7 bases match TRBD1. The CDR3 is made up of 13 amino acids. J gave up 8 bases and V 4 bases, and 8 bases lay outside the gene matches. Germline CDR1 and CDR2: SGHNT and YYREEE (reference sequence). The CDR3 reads CASSQEGAFGYTF. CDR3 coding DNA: TGTGCCAGCAGCCAGGAGGGGGCGTTCGGCTACACCTTC.

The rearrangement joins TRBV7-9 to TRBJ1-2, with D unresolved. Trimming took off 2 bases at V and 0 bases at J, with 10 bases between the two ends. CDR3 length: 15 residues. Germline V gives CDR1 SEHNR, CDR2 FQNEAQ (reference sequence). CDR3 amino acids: CASSLSRLTNYGYTF. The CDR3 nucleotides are TGTGCCAGCAGCTTAAGCCGCCTAACTAACTATGGCTACACCTTC.

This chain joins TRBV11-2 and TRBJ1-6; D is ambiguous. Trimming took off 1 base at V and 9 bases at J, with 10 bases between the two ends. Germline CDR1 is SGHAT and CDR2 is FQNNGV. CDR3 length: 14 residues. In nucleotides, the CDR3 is TGTGCCAGCAGCTTAGGCTACGCGCGTTCACCCCTCCACTTT. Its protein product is CASSLGYARSPLHF.

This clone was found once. CDR3 in DNA: TGTGCCAGCAGCGTAGACGGGACTGAGAACACTGAAGCTTTCTTT. Amino acid sequence: CASSVDGTENTEAFF. This chain uses TRBV9 with TRBJ1-1, with D perhaps matching TRBD1 (5 bases). Trimming removed 0 bases at V and 1 base at J, with 10 bases between. Germline-derived CDR1 and CDR2 are SGDLS and YYNGEE. The CDR3 is made up of 15 amino acids.

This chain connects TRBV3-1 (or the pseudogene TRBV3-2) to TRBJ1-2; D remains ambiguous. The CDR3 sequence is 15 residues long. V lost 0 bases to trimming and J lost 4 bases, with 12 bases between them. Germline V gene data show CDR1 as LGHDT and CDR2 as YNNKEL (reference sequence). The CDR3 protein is CASSQDIEGGYGYTF. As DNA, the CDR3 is TGTGCCAGCAGCCAAGACATCGAGGGAGGCTATGGCTACACCTTC.

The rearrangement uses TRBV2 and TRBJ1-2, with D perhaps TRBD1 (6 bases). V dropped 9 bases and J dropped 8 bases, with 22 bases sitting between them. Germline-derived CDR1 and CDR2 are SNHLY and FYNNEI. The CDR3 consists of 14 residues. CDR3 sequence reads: CARGDTRISGGYTF. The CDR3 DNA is TGTGCCAGGGGGGACACTCGGATTAGTGGCGGCTACACCTTC. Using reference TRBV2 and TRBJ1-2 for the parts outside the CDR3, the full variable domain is EPEVTQTPSHQVTQMGQEVILRCVPISNHLYFYWYRQILGQKVEFLVSFYNNEISEKSEIFDDQFSVERPDGSNFTLKIRSTKLEDSAMYFCARGDTRISGGYTFGSGTRLTVV.

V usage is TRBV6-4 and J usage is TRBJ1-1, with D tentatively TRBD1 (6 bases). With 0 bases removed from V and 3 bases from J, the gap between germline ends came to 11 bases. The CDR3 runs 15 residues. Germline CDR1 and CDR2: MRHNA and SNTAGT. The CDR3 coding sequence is TGTGCCAGCAGTGACTCTGCGGGGGCTCACACTGAAGCTTTCTTT. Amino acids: CASSDSAGAHTEAFF.

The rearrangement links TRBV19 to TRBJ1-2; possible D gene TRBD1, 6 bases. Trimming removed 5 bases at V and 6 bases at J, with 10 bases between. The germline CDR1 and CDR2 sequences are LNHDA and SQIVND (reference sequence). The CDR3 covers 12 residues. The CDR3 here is CASSLRQDGYTF. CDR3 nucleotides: TGTGCCAGTAGTCTCCGACAGGATGGCTACACCTTC.

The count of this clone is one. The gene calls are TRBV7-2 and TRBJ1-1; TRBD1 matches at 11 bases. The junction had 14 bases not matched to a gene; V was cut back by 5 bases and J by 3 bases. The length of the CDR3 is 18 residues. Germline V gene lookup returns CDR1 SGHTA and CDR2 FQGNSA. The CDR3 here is CASSPSGGTGGGHTEAFF. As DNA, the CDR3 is TGTGCCAGCAGCCCCTCAGGGGGGACAGGGGGTGGGCACACTGAAGCTTTCTTT. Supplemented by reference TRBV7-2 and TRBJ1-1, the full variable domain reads GAGVSQSPSNKVTEKGKDVELRCDPISGHTALYWYRQSLGQGLEFLIYFQGNSAPDKSGLPSDRFSAERTGGSVSTLTIQRTQQEDSAVYLCASSPSGGTGGGHTEAFFGQGTRLTVV.

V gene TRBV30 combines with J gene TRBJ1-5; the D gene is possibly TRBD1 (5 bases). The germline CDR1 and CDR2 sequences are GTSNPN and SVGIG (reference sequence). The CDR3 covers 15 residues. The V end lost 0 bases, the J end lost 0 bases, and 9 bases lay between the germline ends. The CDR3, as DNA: TGTGCCTGGAGTGTATTCGACAGTAGCAATCAGCCCCAGCATTTT. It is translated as CAWSVFDSSNQPQHF.

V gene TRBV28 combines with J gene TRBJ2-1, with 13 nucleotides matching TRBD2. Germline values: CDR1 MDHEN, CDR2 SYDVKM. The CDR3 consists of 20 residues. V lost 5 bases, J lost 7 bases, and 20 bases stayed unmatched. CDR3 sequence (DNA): TGTGCCAGCAGTCGATATGCCCCCCTCGGACTAGCGGGAGAGGGGAATGAGCAGTTCTTC. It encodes CASSRYAPLGLAGEGNEQFF.

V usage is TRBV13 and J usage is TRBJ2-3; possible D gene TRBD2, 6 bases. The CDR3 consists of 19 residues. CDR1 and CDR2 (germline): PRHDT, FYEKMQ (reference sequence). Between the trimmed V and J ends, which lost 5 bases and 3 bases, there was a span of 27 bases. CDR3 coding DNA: TGTGCCAGCAGCCTCCCGTCTGGGGAGGATGCGGGCATTACAGATACGCAGTATTTT. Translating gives CASSLPSGEDAGITDTQYF.

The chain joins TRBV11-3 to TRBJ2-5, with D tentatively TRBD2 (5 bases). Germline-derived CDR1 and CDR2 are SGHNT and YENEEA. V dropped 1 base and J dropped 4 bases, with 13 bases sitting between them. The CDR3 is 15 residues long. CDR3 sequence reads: CASSLGGLEGETQYF. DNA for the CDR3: TGTGCCAGCAGCTTAGGCGGTCTCGAGGGAGAGACCCAGTACTTC.

The DNA of the CDR3 is TGTGCCAGCAGCCAAGAAAGACCTGGGCTAAGTGAAAAACTGTTTTTT. Amino acid sequence: CASSQERPGLSEKLFF. The chain is built from TRBV3-1 (or the pseudogene TRBV3-2) and TRBJ1-4; D remains unclear. V was cut by 0 bases and J by 7 bases, with 15 bases left in between. Germline V gene sequence: CDR1 LGHDT, CDR2 YNNKEL (reference sequence). This CDR3 is 16 amino acids long.

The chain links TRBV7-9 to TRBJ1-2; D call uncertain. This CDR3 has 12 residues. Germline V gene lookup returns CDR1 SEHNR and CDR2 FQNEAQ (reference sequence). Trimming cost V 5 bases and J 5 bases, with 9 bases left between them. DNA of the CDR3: TGTGCCAGCAGCCCGGCGGGGTATGGCTACACCTTC. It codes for CASSPAGYGYTF.

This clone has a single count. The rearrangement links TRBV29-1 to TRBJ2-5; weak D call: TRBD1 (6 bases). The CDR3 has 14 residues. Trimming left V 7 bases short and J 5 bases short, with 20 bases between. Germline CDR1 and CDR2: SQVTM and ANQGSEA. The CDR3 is CSAGTGPTGETQYF. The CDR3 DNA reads TGCAGCGCCGGGACGGGCCCCACAGGGGAGACCCAGTACTTC.

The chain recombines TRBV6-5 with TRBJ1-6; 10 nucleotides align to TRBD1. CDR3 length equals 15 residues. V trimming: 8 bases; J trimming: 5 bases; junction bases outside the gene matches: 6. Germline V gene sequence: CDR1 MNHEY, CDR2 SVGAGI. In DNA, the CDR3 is TGTGCCAGCGGACTCGGGACAGGGGATAATTCACCCCTCCACTTT. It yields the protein CASGLGTGDNSPLHF.

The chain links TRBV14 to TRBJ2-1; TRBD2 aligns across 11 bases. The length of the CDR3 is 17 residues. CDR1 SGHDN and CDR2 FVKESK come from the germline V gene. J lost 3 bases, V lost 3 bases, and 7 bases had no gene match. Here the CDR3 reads CASSQPFGTSGYNEQFF. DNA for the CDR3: TGTGCCAGCAGCCAGCCTTTCGGGACTAGCGGCTACAATGAGCAGTTCTTC.

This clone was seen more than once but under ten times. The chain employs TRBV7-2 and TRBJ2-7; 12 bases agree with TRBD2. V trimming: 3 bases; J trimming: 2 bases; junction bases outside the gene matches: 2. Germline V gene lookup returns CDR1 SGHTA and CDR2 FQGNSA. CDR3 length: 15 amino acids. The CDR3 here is CASSFSSGRAYEQYF. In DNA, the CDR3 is TGTGCCAGCAGCTTCTCTAGCGGGAGGGCCTACGAGCAGTACTTC. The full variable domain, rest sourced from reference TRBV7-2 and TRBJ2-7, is GAGVSQSPSNKVTEKGKDVELRCDPISGHTALYWYRQSLGQGLEFLIYFQGNSAPDKSGLPSDRFSAERTGGSVSTLTIQRTQQEDSAVYLCASSFSSGRAYEQYFGPGTRLTVT.

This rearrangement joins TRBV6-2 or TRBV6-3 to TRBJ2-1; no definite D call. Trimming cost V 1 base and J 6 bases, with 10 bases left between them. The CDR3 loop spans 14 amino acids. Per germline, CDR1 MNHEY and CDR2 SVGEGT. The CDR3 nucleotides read TGTGCCAGCAGTTACTTTAAGAGAGGCAATGAGCAGTTCTTC. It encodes CASSYFKRGNEQFF.

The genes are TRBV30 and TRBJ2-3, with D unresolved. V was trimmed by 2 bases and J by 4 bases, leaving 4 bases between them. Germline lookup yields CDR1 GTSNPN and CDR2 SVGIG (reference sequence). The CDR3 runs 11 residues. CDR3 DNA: TGTGCCTGGAGTAGCCCAGATACGCAGTATTTT. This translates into CAWSSPDTQYF.

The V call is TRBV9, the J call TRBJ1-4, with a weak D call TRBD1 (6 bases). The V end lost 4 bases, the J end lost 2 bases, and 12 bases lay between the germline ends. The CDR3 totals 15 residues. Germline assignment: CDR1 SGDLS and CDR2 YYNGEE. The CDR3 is CASSPSRGTNEKLFF. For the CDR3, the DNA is TGTGCCAGCAGCCCCAGTAGGGGGACTAATGAAAAACTGTTTTTT.

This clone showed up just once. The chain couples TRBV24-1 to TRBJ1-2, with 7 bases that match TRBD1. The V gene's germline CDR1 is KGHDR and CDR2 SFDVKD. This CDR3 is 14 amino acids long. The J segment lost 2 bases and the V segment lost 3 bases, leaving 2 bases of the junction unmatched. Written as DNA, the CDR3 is TGTGCCACCAGTGATGAGACAGGGAACTATGGCTACACCTTC. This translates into CATSDETGNYGYTF.